What follows is one T cell receptor (beta chain) and its context. Its cognate antigen has yet to be identified. Base qualities are not recorded, but no much larger clone differs from it by a single base. The entire isolated RNA was reverse transcribed using the High Capacity cDNA Reverse Transcription Kit, and thus expressed TCRB transcripts were sequenced. Deep immunoSEQ sequencing was applied to naive, central memory and regulatory T cell samples, giving an average of roughly 3.5 million total reads per sample. After sorted cells were lysed in RLT buffer, RNA was extracted with DNase-treated RNeasy Micro or Mini kits, with the choice depending on cell number. To prevent cross-contamination, every cell subset was processed on its own, while patient and healthy donor samples were processed together. TCRB sequences were amplified from cDNA with the immunoSEQ multiplex PCR, producing 87-bp fragments spanning the CDR3 region. Sequencing of the amplicons was performed on the Illumina HiSeq platform. The source study handled its data this way. PCR bias was corrected computationally using synthetic template baselines, and reads within Hamming distance 2 were collapsed, with unmergeable singletons discarded. Reads were aligned against IMGT so that V, D and J genes, CDR3 length and insertions or deletions at six rearrangement sites could be assigned. Within each subset, clonotype counts were normalized to the number of sorted cells before true diversity and Gini coefficients were calculated with the tcR R package. Repertoire sharing was quantified using the overlap coefficient calculated on TCRB nucleotide sequences. Out-of-frame TCRB sequences from naive cells were analyzed as a proxy for the pre-selection repertoire. TCRdb took over this immuneACCESS table, retaining in-frame rearrangements with V and J assigned. Such tables are incomplete; in checked studies, under half of the missing clones stem from an unresolved V gene, and the remainder is unexplained. V and J calls plus clone size are reproduced from that table; the DNA served to infer D and trimming. The sample profile shows a few hundred thousand clones; about 12% of them were found once. Clones ranked in the top ten supply roughly 0.0097% of the sample.

The entry originates in a study of beta chain features in type 1 diabetes (dated by TCRdb to about 2018). Study-wide context: Mean age, gender distribution, total cell number and subset yield were not different between patients and healthy donors. A total of under 120,000,000 sorted cells were examined across all samples, and RNA yield correlated strongly with the number of cells per subset. In the study, TCRB repertoires of sorted circulating CD4+ T cell subsets from recently diagnosed type 1 diabetes patients were compared with those of matched healthy donors. Whereas all 30 or so donors provided naive and central memory subsets, regulatory and stem cell-like memory subsets were isolated from just 8 patients and roughly 8 healthy donors.

Trimming takes 6 bases from V and 4 bases from J, and the germline ends sit 15 bases apart. From the germline V gene, CDR1 is MDHEN and CDR2 is SYDVKM. The CDR3 sequence holds 15 residues, the cysteine and phenylalanine included. Only CDR3 DNA remains: 45 bases, in frame from the first base. What the study reported, not specific to this receptor: HLA sub-analyses involved small numbers of individuals, so any influence of HLA type on TCRB rearrangement remained unresolved. Shorter templates might be favored by PCR, yet because patient and control samples were amplified and corrected together, any such skew would affect both groups equally. Sequencing cDNA rather than genomic DNA could over-represent highly expressing activated cells, although activation and CD3 levels did not differ between groups. Naive, central memory and regulatory TCRB repertoires appeared to be more similar among patients than among healthy donors. A moderate but significant shortening of TCRB CDR3 length was observed in type 1 diabetes patients in all four CD4+ subsets. At VDJ recombination sites, type 1 diabetes patients had fewer insertions and more deleted nucleotides, which implies abnormalities in thymic rearrangement.

A single peripheral blood draw of about 120 mL on average was collected from each donor into heparinised tubes. A BD FACSAria II was used to sort naive, central memory, regulatory and stem cell-like memory CD4+ T cells with a panel that included CD45RO, CCR7, CD25, CD127, CD95 and CD27. Purity was above 98% for every sorted population. PBMCs were isolated immediately by Lymphoprep density gradient centrifugation and stained directly without culture. So that batch effects would be minimized, each experiment stained and sorted samples in pairs, pairing one healthy donor with one patient. Sequences were obtained from naive CD4+ T cells from blood. Interpreted using the paper, the cell subset or site label stands for: true naive CD4+ T cells. This clonotype was sampled from a woman aged 18-35 years with type 1 diabetes. The V and J segments used are TRBV28 and TRBJ2-2, and the D gene may be TRBD2, 6 bases matching. The nucleotide sequence reads as follows: TGTGCCAGCAGCCCCCTTGGGGAGGCCACCGGGGAGCTGTTTTTT. Its product reads: CASSPLGEATGELFF.